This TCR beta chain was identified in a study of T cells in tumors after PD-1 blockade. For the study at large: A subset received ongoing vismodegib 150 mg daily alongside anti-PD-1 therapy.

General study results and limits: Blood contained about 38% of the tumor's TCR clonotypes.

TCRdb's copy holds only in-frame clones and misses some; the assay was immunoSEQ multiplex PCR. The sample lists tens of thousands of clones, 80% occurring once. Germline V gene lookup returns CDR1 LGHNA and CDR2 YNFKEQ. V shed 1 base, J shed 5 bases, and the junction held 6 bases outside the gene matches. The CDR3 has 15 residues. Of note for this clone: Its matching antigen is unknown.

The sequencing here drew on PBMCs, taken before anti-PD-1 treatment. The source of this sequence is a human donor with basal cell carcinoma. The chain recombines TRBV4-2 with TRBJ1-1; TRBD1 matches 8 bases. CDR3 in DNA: TGTGCCAGCAGCCAAGTAGTACAGGGGGGGACTGAAGCTTTCTTT. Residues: CASSQVVQGGTEAFF.